This TCR beta chain was captured by sequencing in a study of yellow fever vaccine responses in identical twins. Study observations and caveats: Twins' vaccine T cell response reportedly gave the appearance of partial convergence and partial personalization.

A single count supports this clonotype. What it recognizes is unknown. TCRdb reprocessed the RT-PCR reads with MiXCR, giving one entry per CDR3 protein. The sample has thousands of distinct CDR3 sequences; about 77% are singletons. This CDR3 has 12 residues. Germline V gives CDR1 ENHRY, CDR2 SYGVKD. V lost 6 bases and J lost 8; bases outside the gene matches: 3. The source is a woman aged 18 to 35 who received the yellow fever vaccine. This specimen was T cells from blood (PBMCs), unsorted or a sorted subset (not recorded which), taken before or after yellow fever vaccination (not recorded which). This rearrangement joins TRBV10-3 to TRBJ2-1; 8 nucleotides align to TRBD1. The CDR3 sequence: CAIRDRGDEQFF. The CDR3 DNA follows: TGTGCCATCAGAGACAGGGGAGATGAGCAGTTCTTC.